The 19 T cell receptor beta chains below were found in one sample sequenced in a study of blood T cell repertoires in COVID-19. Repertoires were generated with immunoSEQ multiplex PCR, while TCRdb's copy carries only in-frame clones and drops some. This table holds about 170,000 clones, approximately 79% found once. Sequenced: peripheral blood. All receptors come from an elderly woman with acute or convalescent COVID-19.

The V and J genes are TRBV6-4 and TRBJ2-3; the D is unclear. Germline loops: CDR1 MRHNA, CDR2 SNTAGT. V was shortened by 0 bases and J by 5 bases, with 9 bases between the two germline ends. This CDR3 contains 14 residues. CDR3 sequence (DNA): TGTGCCAGCAGTGACTCTGCTAGTCGAGATACGCAGTATTTT. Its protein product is CASSDSASRDTQYF.

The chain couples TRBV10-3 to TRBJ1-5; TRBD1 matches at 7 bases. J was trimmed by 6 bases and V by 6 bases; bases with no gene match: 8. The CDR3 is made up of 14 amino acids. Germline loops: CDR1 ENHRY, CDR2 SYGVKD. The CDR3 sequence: CAISSTGPLQPQHF. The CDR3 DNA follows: TGTGCCATCAGCTCGACAGGGCCCCTTCAGCCCCAGCATTTT.

The CDR3 is CASRPSGYGENIQYF. The CDR3 DNA follows: TGTGCCAGCCGGCCTTCAGGGTATGGTGAAAACATTCAGTACTTC. The rearrangement joins TRBV2 to TRBJ2-4; possible D gene TRBD1, 5 bases. Germline lookup yields CDR1 SNHLY and CDR2 FYNNEI. This CDR3 spans 15 amino acids. Deletions cut 8 bases from V and 5 bases from J, with 19 bases between.

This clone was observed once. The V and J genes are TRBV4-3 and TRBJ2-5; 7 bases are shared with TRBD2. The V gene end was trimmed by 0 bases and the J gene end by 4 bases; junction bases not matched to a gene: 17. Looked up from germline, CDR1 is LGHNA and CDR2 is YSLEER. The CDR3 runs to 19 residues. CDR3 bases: TGCGCCAGCAGCCAAGATTCACCCCAAAGCGGGATAGGTAGAGAGACCCAGTACTTC. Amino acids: CASSQDSPQSGIGRETQYF.

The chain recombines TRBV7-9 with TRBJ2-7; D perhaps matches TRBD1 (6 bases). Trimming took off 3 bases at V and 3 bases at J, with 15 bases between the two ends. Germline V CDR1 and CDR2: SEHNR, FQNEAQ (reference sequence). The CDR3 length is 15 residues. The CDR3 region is CASSFLPGEDYEQYF. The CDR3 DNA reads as TGTGCCAGCAGCTTCCTCCCAGGGGAAGACTACGAGCAGTACTTC.

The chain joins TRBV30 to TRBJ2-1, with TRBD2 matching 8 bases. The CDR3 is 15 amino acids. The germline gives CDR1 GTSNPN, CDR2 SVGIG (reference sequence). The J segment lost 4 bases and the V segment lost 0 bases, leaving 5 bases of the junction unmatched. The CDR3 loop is CAWSVLSGVYNEQFF. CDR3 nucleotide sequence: TGTGCCTGGAGTGTACTTAGCGGGGTGTACAATGAGCAGTTCTTC.

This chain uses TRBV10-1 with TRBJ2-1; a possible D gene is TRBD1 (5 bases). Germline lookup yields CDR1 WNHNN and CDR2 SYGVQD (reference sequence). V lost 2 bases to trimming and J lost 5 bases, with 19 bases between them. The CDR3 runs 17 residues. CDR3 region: CASSESPMGHYDNEQFF. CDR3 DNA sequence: TGCGCCAGCAGTGAGAGCCCCATGGGGCACTATGACAATGAGCAGTTCTTC.

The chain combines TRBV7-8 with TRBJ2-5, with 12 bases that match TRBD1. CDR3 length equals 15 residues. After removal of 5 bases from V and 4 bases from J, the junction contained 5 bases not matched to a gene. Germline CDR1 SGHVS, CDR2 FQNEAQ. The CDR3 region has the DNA TGTGCCAGCAGCCAAGGGACAGGGGGCAGAGAGACCCAGTACTTC. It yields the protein CASSQGTGGRETQYF.

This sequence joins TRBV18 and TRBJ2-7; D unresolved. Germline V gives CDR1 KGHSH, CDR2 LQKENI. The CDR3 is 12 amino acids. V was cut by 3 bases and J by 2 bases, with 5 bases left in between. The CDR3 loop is CASSPGPYEQYF. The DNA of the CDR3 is TGTGCCAGCTCACCGGGCCCCTACGAGCAGTACTTC.

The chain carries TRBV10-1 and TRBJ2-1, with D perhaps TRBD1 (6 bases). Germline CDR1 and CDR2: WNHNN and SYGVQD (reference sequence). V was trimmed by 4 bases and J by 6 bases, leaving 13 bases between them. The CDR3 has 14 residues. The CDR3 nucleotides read TGCGCCAGCAGTGGCCCAGGGGCTCGCAATGAGCAGTTCTTC. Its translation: CASSGPGARNEQFF.

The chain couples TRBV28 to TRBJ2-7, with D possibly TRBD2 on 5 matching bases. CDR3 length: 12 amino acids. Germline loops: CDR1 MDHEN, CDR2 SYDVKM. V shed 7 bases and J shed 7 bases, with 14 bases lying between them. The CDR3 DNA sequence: TGTGCCAGCACTAGCCCAGGTTGGGAGCAGTACTTC. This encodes CASTSPGWEQYF.

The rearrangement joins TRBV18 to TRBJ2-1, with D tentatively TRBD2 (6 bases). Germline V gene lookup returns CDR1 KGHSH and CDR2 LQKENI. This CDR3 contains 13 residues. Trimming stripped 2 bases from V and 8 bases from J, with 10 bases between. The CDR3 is CASSPSSSDEQFF. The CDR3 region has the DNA TGTGCCAGCTCACCATCGTCTAGCGATGAGCAGTTCTTC.

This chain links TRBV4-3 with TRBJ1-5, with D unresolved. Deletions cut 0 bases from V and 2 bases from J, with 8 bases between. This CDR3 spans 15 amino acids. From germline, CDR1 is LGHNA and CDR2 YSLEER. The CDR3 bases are TGCGCCAGCAGCCAAGACAGCGAGGGCAATCAGCCCCAGCATTTT. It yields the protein CASSQDSEGNQPQHF.

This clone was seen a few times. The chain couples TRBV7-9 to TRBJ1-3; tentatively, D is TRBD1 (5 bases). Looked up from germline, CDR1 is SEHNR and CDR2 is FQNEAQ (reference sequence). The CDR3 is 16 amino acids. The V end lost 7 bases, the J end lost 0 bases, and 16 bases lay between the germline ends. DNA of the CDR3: TGTGCCAGCACCAACTCGGGGGGACGCTCTGGAAACACCATATATTTT. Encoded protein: CASTNSGGRSGNTIYF.

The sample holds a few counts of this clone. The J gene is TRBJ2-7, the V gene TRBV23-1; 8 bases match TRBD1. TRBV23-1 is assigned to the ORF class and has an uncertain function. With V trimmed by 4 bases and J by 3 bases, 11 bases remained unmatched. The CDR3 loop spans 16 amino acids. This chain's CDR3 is CASSPSQGQGYYEQYF. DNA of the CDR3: TGCGCCAGCAGTCCGTCTCAAGGACAGGGCTACTACGAGCAGTACTTC.

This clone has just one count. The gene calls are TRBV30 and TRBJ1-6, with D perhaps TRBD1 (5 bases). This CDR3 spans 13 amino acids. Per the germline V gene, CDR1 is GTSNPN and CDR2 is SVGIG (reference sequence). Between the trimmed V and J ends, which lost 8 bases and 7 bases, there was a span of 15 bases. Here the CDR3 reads CAGEGNSNSPLHF. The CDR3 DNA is TGTGCCGGGGAGGGGAATTCAAATTCACCCCTCCACTTT.

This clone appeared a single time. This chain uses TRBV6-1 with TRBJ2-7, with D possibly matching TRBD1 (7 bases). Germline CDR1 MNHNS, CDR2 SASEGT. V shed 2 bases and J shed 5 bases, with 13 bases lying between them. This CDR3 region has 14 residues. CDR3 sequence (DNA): TGTGCCAGCAGTGAAAGCGGCAGGGGGGACGAGCAGTACTTC. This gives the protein CASSESGRGDEQYF.

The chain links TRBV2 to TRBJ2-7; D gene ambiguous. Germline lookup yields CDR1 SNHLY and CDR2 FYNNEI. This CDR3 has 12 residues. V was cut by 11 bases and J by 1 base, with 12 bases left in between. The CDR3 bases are TGTGCCTCCACCCCGGTTTCCTACGAGCAGTACTTC. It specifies CASTPVSYEQYF.

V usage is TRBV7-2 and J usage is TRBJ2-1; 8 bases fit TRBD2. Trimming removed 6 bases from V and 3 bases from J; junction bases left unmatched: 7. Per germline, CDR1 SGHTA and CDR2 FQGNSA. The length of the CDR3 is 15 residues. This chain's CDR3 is CASRTAGGGYNEQFF. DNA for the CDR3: TGTGCCAGCAGGACGGCGGGAGGAGGCTACAATGAGCAGTTCTTC.